This TCR beta chain was captured in a study of T cell changes during pregnancy in multiple sclerosis. V lost 1 base to trimming and J lost 2 bases; unmatched junction nucleotides: 2. The CDR3 extends over 14 amino acids. The germline CDR1 and CDR2 sequences are SGHVS and FQNEAQ. Repertoires were generated with immunoSEQ multiplex PCR, while TCRdb's copy carries only in-frame clones and drops some. Among tens of thousands of clones, around nine tenths were seen once, and the ten largest hold roughly 2%. This material consisted of peripheral blood, taken in the second trimester of pregnancy. The chain uses TRBV7-8 and TRBJ2-7, with 7 nucleotides matching TRBD1. The sequence was obtained from a female donor with multiple sclerosis, enrolled in a pregnancy study. The CDR3, as DNA: TGTGCCAGCAGCTTAGGGCAGGGGGCCTACGAGCAGTACTTC. This gives the protein CASSLGQGAYEQYF.